Below are 3 T cell receptor beta chains sequenced from a single sample in a study of Ad26.COV2.S vaccination and SARS-CoV-2 variants. The treatment was: 19 received Ad26.COV2.S at low or high dose, single or two shots; about 5 received placebo; per-sample allocation not given. On day 63 after the first injection, vaccine and placebo recipients gave samples. Assay: immunoSEQ multiplex PCR; the TCRdb copy retains only in-frame clones and omits some. The sample comprises about 500,000 clones, roughly nine tenths of which are singletons, and around 1.8% rests with the top ten. Sequenced here: peripheral blood, sampled in a trial of Ad26.COV2.S vaccine versus placebo. The origin of the receptors is a person aged 18-60 years who received the Ad26.COV2.S COVID-19 vaccine or a placebo.

In this sample, this clone turned up a few times. The J gene is TRBJ1-3, the V gene TRBV5-8; D gene ambiguous. The CDR3 spans 15 residues. Germline V CDR1 and CDR2: SGHTS, YDEGEE. The V end was cut by 0 bases, the J end by 4 bases, with 11 bases between. Written as DNA, the CDR3 is TGTGCCAGCAGCTTGGTGTGGGCTTCGGGAAACACCATATATTTT. Translated, it gives CASSLVWASGNTIYF.

V usage is TRBV12-3 or TRBV12-4 and J usage is TRBJ1-1; no clear D gene. There are 10 residues in the CDR3. Trimming left V 6 bases short and J 5 bases short, with 4 bases between. The CDR3 sequence: CASRGTEAFF. The CDR3 DNA reads as TGTGCCAGCAGGGGGACTGAAGCTTTCTTT.

This clone was seen a single time. The V and J genes are TRBV19 and TRBJ1-1; D uncertain. The germline V gene has CDR1 LNHDA and CDR2 SQIVND (reference sequence). The CDR3 has 13 amino acids. Trimming removed 6 bases from V and 1 base from J, with 9 bases in between. In DNA form, the CDR3 reads TGTGCCAGTAGGCAGAGGGCGAACACTGAAGCTTTCTTT. Translating gives CASRQRANTEAFF.